The rows below give T cell receptor beta chains drawn from one sample of a study of shared clonotypes between healthy human individuals. Libraries were prepared by immunoSEQ multiplex PCR; TCRdb keeps only in-frame clonotypes and omits some of them. This repertoire shows 550,000 to 750,000 clones, 95% to 96% found once; its top ten account for over 0.09%. The sequenced sample consisted of naive CD8+ T cells sorted from blood. These receptors came from a woman younger than 45 in good health. Both conserved end residues are part of each CDR3. The D gene is left open where the match is weak. The size field is filled for only some rows; it gives once, few, many or a size class.

j_gene | abundance | v_gene | len | d_gene | CDR3aa | CDR3nt
TRBJ1-1 | - | TRBV6-6 | 11 | TRBD1 | CASSRDRVDFF | TGTGCCAGCAGCCGGGACAGGGTGGATTTCTTT
TRBJ2-7 | - | TRBV2 | 15 | - | CASIPSASGGYEQYF | TGTGCCAGCATCCCCAGTGCTAGTGGAGGCTACGAGCAGTACTTC
TRBJ2-7 | - | TRBV27 | 10 | - | CASGDYEQYF | TGTGCCAGCGGCGACTACGAGCAGTACTTC
TRBJ2-5 | - | TRBV7-9 | 12 | - | CASTADQETQYF | TGTGCCAGCACCGCGGACCAAGAGACCCAGTACTTC
TRBJ1-5 | - | TRBV19 | 14 | TRBD1 | CASSIRDRDQPQHF | TGTGCCAGTAGTATAAGGGACAGGGATCAGCCCCAGCATTTT
TRBJ2-5 | - | TRBV18 | 16 | TRBD2 | CASSPELAGAQETQYF | TGTGCCAGCTCACCGGAACTAGCGGGGGCACAAGAGACCCAGTACTTC
TRBJ1-4 | - | TRBV13 | 13 | - | CASSSPTNEKLFF | TGTGCCAGCAGCTCACCAACTAATGAAAAACTGTTTTTT
TRBJ2-3 | - | TRBV2 | 16 | TRBD2 | CASPKTSGNAKDTQYF | TGTGCCAGCCCTAAGACTAGCGGGAACGCCAAGGATACGCAGTATTTT
TRBJ1-2 | - | TRBV27 | 13 | - | CASSFPGNYGYTF | TGTGCCAGCAGTTTCCCGGGGAACTATGGCTACACCTTC
TRBJ2-7 | once | TRBV14 | 15 | - | CASSQSVAGSYEQYF | TGTGCCAGCAGCCAATCGGTTGCGGGAAGCTACGAGCAGTACTTC
TRBJ1-1 | - | TRBV19 | 16 | - | CASSHKIGYMNTEAFF | TGTGCCAGTAGTCACAAAATAGGGTATATGAACACTGAAGCTTTCTTT